A selection of T cell receptor beta chains follows, all from one sample in a study of blood T cells in healthy people across ages. One entry per CDR3 protein, called by TCRdb with MiXCR from the 5' RACE reads. This table holds about 780,000 distinct CDR3 sequences, about 46% found once. Specimen: blood. The receptor source for this set is a man of 80 years or more in good health. Each CDR3 is given with its conserved first and last residue. Each record gives: clone size, V gene, D gene, J gene, CDR3 DNA, CDR3 protein. A D gene is named only where the DNA matches it firmly. Rows may omit the clone size; those that give it use once, few, many or a size class.

.	TRBV7-2	.	TRBJ2-3	TGTGCCAGCAGCTTGGTGGACCGGGATACGCAGTATTTT	CASSLVDRDTQYF
.	TRBV7-9	.	TRBJ2-7	TGTGCCAGCAGCTTAGGAAGGGGAGCCGTAAGCTCCTACGAGCAGTACTTC	CASSLGRGAVSSYEQYF
.	TRBV7-2	.	TRBJ2-6	TGTGCCAGCAGCAAGAAAGGAGGGGCCAACGTCCTGACTTTC	CASSKKGGANVLTF
.	TRBV20-1	.	TRBJ2-4	TGCAGTGCCGGGCCCCAACTAGCCAAAAACATTCAGTACTTC	CSAGPQLAKNIQYF
.	TRBV7-2	TRBD2	TRBJ2-1	TGTGCCAGCAGCGCCTCACTAGCGGGGGGGCGGTATGAGCAGTTCTTC	CASSASLAGGRYEQFF
.	TRBV11-2	TRBD2	TRBJ2-5	TGTGCCAGCGGCTGGACTAGCGGCCGTTACAATGAGCAGTACTTC	CASGWTSGRYNEQYF
many	TRBV20-1	.	TRBJ2-3	TGCAGTGCTGTGCCGGCGGGGCCCAGCACAGATACGCAGTATTTT	CSAVPAGPSTDTQYF
.	TRBV2	TRBD1	TRBJ2-1	TGTGCCAGCGGTGAACGGCAGGGGGCATCCTACAATGAGCAGTTCTTC	CASGERQGASYNEQFF
once	TRBV20-1	TRBD2	TRBJ2-1	TGCAGTGCTAGGGGACTAGCGGGACACGACAATGAGCAGTTCTTC	CSARGLAGHDNEQFF
few	TRBV19	.	TRBJ2-4	TGTGCCAGTAAAGAGGGGGGCGGATACATTCAGTACTTC	CASKEGGGYIQYF
.	TRBV14	TRBD1	TRBJ2-7	TGTGCCAGCAGCGACCGGGACAGGGGCCTCTCCTACGAGCAGTACTTC	CASSDRDRGLSYEQYF
few	TRBV12-3/TRBV12-4	.	TRBJ2-7	TGTGCCAGCAGGTCTAGCTCCAGCTCCTACGAGCAGTACTTC	CASRSSSSSYEQYF
.	TRBV14	.	TRBJ1-6	TGTGCCGGCAGCGACGACAGGAGCCCCTATAATTCACCCCTCCACTTT	CAGSDDRSPYNSPLHF
.	TRBV30	.	TRBJ2-7	TGTGCCTGGAGTACACAGGGATCCCTCTACGAGCAGTACTTC	CAWSTQGSLYEQYF
.	TRBV11-2	TRBD1	TRBJ2-5	TGTGCCAGCAGTATACCCGGGACAGGGGAAGAGACCCAGTACTTC	CASSIPGTGEETQYF
.	TRBV28	.	TRBJ2-1	TGTGCCAGCAGTGGACAGAGGTACAATGAGCAGTTCTTC	CASSGQRYNEQFF
.	TRBV4-3	.	TRBJ2-1	TGCGCCAGCAGCCAACGGGTAAAAAGACTAACTAATTACAATGAGCAGTTCTTC	CASSQRVKRLTNYNEQFF
few	TRBV6-1	TRBD1	TRBJ2-7	TGTGCCAGCGGCCGGGACAGCTCCTACGAGCAGTACTTC	CASGRDSSYEQYF